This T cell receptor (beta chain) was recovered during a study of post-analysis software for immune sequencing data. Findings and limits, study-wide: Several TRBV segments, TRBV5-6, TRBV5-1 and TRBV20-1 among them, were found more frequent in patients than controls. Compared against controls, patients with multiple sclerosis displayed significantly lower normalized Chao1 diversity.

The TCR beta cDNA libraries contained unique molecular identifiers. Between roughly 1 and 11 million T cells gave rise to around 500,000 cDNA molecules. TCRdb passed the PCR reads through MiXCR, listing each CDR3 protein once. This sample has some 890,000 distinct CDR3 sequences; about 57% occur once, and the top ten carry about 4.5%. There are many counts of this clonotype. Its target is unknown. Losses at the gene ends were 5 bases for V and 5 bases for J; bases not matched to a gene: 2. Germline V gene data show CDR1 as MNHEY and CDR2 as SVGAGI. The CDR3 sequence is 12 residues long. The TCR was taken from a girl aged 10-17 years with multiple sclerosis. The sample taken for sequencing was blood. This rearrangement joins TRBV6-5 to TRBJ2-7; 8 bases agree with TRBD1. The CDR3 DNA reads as TGTGCCAGCAGTCGGACAGGGAACGAGCAGTACTTC. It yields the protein CASSRTGNEQYF.